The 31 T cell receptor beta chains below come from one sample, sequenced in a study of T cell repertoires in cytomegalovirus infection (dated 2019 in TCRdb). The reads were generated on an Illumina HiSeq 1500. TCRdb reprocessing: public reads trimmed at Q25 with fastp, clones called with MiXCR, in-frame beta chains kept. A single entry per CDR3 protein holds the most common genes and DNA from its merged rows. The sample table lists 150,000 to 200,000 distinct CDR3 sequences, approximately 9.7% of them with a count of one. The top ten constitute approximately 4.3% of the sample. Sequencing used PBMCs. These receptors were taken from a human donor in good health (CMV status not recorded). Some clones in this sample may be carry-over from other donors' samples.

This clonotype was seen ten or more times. The CDR3 loop is CASSLALDTETQYF. CDR3 coding DNA: TGTGCCAGCAGTTTAGCGCTAGATACGGAGACCCAGTACTTC. The gene calls are TRBV12-3 or TRBV12-4 and TRBJ2-5; unclear D gene. The ends were cut back, 0 bases at V and 5 bases at J, with 10 bases in the middle. The CDR3 extends over 14 amino acids.

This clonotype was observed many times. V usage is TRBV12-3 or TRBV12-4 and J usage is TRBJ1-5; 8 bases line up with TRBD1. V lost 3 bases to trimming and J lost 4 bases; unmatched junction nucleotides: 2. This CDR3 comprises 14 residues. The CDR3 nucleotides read TGTGCCAGCAGTTTGGGACAGGCAAATCAGCCCCAGCATTTT. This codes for CASSLGQANQPQHF.

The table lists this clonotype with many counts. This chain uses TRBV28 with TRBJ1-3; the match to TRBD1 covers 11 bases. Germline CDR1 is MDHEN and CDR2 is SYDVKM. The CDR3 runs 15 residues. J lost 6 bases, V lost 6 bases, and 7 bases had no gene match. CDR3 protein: CASSSGTGGLNTIYF. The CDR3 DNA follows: TGTGCCAGCAGCTCCGGGACAGGGGGTTTAAACACCATATATTTT. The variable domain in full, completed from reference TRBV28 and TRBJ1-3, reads DVKVTQSSRYLVKRTGEKVFLECVQDMDHENMFWYRQDPGLGLRLIYFSYDVKMKEKGDIPEGYSVSREKKERFSLILESASTNQTSMYLCASSSGTGGLNTIYFGEGSWLTVV.

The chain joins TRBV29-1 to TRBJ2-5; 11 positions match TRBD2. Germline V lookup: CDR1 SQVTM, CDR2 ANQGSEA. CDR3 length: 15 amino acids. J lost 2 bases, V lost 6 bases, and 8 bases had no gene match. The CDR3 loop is CSVNVAGGPQETQYF. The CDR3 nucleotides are TGCAGCGTGAATGTAGCGGGAGGGCCTCAAGAGACCCAGTACTTC.

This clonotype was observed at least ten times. The CDR3 coding sequence is TGTGCCAGCAGCTCCAGGCTTAGCACAGATACGCAGTATTTT. Amino acid sequence: CASSSRLSTDTQYF. The V and J genes are TRBV7-2 and TRBJ2-3; D remains unclear. The length of the CDR3 is 14 residues. V lost 4 bases and J 0 bases, leaving 8 bases between the germline ends. Germline values: CDR1 SGHTA, CDR2 FQGNSA.

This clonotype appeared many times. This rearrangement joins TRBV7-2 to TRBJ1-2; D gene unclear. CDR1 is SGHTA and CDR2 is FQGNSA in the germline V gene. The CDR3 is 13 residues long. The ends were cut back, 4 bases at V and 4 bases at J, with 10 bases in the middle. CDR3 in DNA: TGTGCCAGCAGCTCGAAGGGTGGCTATGGCTACACCTTC. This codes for CASSSKGGYGYTF.

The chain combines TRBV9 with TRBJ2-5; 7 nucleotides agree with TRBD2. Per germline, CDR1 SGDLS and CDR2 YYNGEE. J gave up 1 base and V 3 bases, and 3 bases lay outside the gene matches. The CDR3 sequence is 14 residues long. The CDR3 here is CASSEAGVQETQYF. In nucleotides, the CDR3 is TGTGCCAGCAGCGAGGCGGGAGTCCAAGAGACCCAGTACTTC.

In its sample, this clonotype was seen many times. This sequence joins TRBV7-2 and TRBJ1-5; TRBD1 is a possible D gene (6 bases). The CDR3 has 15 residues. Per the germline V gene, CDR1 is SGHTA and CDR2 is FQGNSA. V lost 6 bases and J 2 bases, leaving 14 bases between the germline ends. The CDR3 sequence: CASRPTGRGNQPQHF. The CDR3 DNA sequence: TGTGCCAGCAGACCCACAGGGAGGGGCAATCAGCCCCAGCATTTT.

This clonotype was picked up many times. The CDR3 protein is CASSPSFNTGELFF. In DNA, the CDR3 is TGTGCCAGCAGCCCGAGTTTCAACACCGGGGAGCTGTTTTTT. The chain combines TRBV7-2 with TRBJ2-2; no clear D gene. Germline values: CDR1 SGHTA, CDR2 FQGNSA. The CDR3 contains 14 residues. The V and J ends lost 5 bases and 2 bases respectively, with 9 bases between them.

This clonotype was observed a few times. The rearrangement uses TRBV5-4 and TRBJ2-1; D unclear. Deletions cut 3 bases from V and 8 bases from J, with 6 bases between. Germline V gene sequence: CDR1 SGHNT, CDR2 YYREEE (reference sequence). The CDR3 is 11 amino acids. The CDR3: CASSYNYEQFF. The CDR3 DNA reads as TGTGCCAGCAGCTATAACTATGAGCAGTTCTTC.

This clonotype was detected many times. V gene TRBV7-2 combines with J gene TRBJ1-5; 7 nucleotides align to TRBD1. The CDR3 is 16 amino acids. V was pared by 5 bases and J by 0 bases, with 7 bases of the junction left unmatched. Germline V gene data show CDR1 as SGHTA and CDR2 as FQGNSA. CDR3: CASSQTGVYSNQPQHF. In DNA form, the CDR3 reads TGTGCCAGCAGCCAAACAGGGGTATATAGCAATCAGCCCCAGCATTTT.

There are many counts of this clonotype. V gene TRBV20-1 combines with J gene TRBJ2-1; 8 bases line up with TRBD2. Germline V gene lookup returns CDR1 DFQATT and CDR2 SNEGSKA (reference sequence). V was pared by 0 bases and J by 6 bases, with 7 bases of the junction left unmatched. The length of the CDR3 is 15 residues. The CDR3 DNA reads TGCAGTGCTAGAGATTCAGCGGGGGCCCGCAATGAGCAGTTCTTC. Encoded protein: CSARDSAGARNEQFF.

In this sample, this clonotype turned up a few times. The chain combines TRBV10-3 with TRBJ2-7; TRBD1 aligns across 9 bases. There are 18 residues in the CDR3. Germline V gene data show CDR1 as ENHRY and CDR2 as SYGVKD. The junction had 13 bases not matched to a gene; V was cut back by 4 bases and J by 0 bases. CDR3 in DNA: TGTGCCATCAGTGTTTGGACAGGGGCGAGTCGGAGCTCCTACGAGCAGTACTTC. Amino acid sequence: CAISVWTGASRSSYEQYF.

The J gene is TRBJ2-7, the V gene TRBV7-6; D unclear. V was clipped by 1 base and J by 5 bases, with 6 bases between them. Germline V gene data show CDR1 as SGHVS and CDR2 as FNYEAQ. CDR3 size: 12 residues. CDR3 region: CASSLGIDEQYF. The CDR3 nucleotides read TGTGCCAGCAGCTTAGGTATCGACGAGCAGTACTTC.

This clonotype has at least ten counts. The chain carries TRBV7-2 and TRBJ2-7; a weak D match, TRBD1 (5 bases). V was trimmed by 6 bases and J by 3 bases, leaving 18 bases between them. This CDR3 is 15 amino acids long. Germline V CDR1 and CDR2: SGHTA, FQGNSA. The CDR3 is CASRAQGLSLYEQYF. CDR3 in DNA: TGTGCCAGCAGAGCCCAGGGATTATCTCTCTACGAGCAGTACTTC.

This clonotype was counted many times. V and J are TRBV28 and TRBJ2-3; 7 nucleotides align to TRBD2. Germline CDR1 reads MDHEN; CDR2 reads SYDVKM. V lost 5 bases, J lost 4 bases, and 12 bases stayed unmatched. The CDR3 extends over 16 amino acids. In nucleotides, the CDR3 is TGTGCCAGCAGTCCCCAGGGTAGCGGGCGTCCAGATACGCAGTATTTT. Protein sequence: CASSPQGSGRPDTQYF.

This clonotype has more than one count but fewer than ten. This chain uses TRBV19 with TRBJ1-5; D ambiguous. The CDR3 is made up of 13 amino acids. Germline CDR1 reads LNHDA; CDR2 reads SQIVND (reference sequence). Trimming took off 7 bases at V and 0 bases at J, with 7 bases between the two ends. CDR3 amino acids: CASTIDSNQPQHF. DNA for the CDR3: TGTGCCAGTACTATCGATAGCAATCAGCCCCAGCATTTT.

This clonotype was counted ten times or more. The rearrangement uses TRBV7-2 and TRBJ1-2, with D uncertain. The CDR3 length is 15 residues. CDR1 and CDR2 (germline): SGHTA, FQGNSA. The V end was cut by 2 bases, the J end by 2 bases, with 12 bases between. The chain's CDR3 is CASSLQVLENYGYTF. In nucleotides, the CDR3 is TGTGCCAGCAGCTTACAGGTTTTGGAGAACTATGGCTACACCTTC.

The CDR3 here is CASSSGTPRGNEQFF. The CDR3 coding sequence is TGTGCCAGCTCATCCGGGACTCCCCGGGGCAATGAGCAGTTCTTC. V gene TRBV18 combines with J gene TRBJ2-1; maybe TRBD2 (6 bases). Germline V gene sequence: CDR1 KGHSH, CDR2 LQKENI. The CDR3 totals 15 residues. The ends were cut back, 5 bases at V and 6 bases at J, with 17 bases in the middle.

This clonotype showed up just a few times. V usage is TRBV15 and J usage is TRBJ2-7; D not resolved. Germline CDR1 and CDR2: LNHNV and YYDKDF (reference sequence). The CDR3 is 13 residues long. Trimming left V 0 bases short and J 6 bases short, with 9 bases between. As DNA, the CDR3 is TGTGCCACCAGCAGAGAGGAAGGTACCGAGCAGTACTTC. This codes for CATSREEGTEQYF.

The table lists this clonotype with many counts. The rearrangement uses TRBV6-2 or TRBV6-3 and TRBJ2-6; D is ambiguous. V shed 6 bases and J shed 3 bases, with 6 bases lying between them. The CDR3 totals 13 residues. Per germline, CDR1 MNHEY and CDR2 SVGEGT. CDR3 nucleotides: TGTGCCAGCAGCTATTTTGGGGCCAACGTCCTGACTTTC. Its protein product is CASSYFGANVLTF.

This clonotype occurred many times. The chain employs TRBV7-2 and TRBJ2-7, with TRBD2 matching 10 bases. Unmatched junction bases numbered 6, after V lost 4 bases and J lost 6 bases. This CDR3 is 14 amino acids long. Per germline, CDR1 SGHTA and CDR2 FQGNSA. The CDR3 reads CASSSSGRAGEQYF. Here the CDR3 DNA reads TGTGCCAGCAGCTCCAGCGGGAGGGCGGGCGAGCAGTACTTC.

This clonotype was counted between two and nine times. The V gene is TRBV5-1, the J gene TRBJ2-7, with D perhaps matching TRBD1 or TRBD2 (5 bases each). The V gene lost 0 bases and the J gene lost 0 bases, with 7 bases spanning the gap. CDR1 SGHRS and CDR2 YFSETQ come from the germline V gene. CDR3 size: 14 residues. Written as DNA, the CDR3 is TGCGCCAGCAGCTTGGGGGACCTCTCCTACGAGCAGTACTTC. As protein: CASSLGDLSYEQYF.

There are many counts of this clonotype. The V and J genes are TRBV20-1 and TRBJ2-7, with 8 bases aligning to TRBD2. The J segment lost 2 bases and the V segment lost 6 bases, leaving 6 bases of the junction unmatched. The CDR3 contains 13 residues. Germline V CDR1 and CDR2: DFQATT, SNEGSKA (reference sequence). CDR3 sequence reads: CSAPGGTTYEQYF. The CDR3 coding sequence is TGCAGTGCGCCGGGGGGGACCACCTACGAGCAGTACTTC.

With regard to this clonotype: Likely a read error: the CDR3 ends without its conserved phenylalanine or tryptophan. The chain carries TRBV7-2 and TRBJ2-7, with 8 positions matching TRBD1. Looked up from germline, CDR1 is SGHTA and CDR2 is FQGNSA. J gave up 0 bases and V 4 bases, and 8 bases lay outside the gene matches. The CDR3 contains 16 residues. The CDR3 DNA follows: TGTGCCAGCAGCTGGCCGGGACAGGTGTTCTCCTACGAGCAGTACAAC. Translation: CASSWPGQVFSYEQYN.

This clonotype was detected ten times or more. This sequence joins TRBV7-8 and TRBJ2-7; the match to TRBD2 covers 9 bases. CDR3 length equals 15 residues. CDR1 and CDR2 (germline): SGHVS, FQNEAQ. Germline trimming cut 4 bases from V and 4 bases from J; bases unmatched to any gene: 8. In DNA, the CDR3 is TGTGCCAGCAGCTCAGCGGGGGGCTTATTGTACGAGCAGTACTTC. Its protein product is CASSSAGGLLYEQYF.

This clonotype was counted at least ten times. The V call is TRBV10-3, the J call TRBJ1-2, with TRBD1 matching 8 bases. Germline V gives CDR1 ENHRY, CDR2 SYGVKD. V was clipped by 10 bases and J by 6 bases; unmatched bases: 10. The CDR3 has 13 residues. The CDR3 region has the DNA TGTGCCACCACCGAGGACAGGGCCAATGGCTACACCTTC. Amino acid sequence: CATTEDRANGYTF.

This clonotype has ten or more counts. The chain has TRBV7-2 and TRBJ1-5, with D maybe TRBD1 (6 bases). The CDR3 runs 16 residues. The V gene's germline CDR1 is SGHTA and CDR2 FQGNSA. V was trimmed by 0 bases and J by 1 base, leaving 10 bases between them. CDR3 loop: CASSLAHGQSNQPQHF. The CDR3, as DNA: TGTGCCAGCAGCTTAGCACATGGACAGAGCAATCAGCCCCAGCATTTT. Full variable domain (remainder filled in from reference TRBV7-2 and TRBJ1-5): GAGVSQSPSNKVTEKGKDVELRCDPISGHTALYWYRQSLGQGLEFLIYFQGNSAPDKSGLPSDRFSAERTGGSVSTLTIQRTQQEDSAVYLCASSLAHGQSNQPQHFGDGTRLSIL.

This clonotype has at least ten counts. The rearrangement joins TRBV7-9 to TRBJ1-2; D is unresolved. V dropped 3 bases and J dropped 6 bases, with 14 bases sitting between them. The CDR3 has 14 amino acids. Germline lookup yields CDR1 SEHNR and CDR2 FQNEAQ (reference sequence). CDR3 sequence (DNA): TGTGCCAGCAGCTTCTTAATGCCCGTCGATGGCTACACCTTC. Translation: CASSFLMPVDGYTF.

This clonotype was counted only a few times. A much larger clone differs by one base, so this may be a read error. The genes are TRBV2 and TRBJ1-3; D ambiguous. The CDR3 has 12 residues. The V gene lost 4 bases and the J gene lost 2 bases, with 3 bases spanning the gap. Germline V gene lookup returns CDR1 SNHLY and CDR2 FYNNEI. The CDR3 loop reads CASSGAGNTIYF. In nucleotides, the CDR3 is TGTGCCAGCAGTGGGGCTGGAAACACCATATATTTT.

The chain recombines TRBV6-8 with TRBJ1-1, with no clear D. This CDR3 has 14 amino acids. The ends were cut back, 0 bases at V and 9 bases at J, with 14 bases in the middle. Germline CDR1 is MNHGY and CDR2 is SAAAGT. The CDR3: CASSYSILDLQAFF. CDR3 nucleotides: TGTGCCAGCAGTTACTCGATCCTTGATCTTCAAGCTTTCTTT.